This TCR beta chain comes out of a study of T cells in Graves' hyperthyroidism and ophthalmopathy. On the study more broadly: Once the initial diagnosis was made, peripheral blood was obtained before any treatment. Study findings and constraints: In simple terms, a model built on 13 V-J features told ophthalmopathy apart from stable hyperthyroidism.

Calling Graves' hyperthyroidism stable meant ophthalmopathy did not progress within 18 months. V was clipped by 1 base and J by 1 base, with 8 bases between them. The length of the CDR3 is 15 residues. Germline assignment: CDR1 SGHTA and CDR2 FQGNSA. RNA transcripts gave rise to amplified TCR beta CDR3 regions. An initial round of RT-PCR targeting the TCR CDR3 relied on the HTBI primer set. TCRdb processed the multiplex PCR reads anew with MiXCR; each CDR3 protein has one entry. The sample lists 400,000 to 500,000 distinct CDR3 sequences, roughly an eighth occurring once. This clonotype was counted at least ten times. Antigen specificity is unknown.

The sample taken for sequencing was blood. The receptor's source is a woman aged 18-35 years with Graves' hyperthyroidism. V is TRBV7-2 and J is TRBJ2-4; D gene ambiguous. DNA of the CDR3: TGTGCCAGCAGCTTAGGGCCGGCGGCCAAAAACATTCAGTACTTC. It yields the protein CASSLGPAAKNIQYF.